Here is one T cell receptor beta chain with its context. The antigen remains undetermined. This entry belongs to a study of cytomegalovirus exposure and HLA in healthy donors. Primers included in the PCR were 60 Vbeta and 13 Jbeta primers. Produced via immunoSEQ multiplex PCR; TCRdb's table is partial and in-frame only. The table lists about 160,000 clones, approximately 86% of them singletons. CDR3 length: 13 residues. Germline CDR1 is GTSNPN and CDR2 is SVGIG (reference sequence). Trimming removed 0 bases at V and 2 bases at J, with 8 bases between. General study results and limits: An assumption of roughly uniform sequencing depth across donors underlay the presence/absence analyses. The classifier reportedly diagnosed cytomegalovirus status with high specificity and sensitivity. Sequence variants that were highly shared formed a cluster that was likely a sequencing artifact. Earlier results showed most TCR beta V segments being productive about 87% or about 30% of the time.

The rearrangement links TRBV30 to TRBJ2-7, with D possibly being TRBD1 (5 bases). The receptor's source is a woman under 30 in good health and CMV-seronegative. Sequencing input: PBMCs. This CDR3 is CAWSVAGTYEQYF. The DNA for the CDR3 is TGTGCCTGGAGTGTAGCAGGGACCTACGAGCAGTACTTC. The complete variable domain, with remaining parts taken from reference TRBV30 and TRBJ2-7, reads SQTIHQWPATLVQPVGSPLSLECTVEGTSNPNLYWYRQAAGRGLQLLFYSVGIGQISSEVPQNLSASRPQDRQFILSSKKLLLSDSGFYLCAWSVAGTYEQYFGPGTRLTVT.